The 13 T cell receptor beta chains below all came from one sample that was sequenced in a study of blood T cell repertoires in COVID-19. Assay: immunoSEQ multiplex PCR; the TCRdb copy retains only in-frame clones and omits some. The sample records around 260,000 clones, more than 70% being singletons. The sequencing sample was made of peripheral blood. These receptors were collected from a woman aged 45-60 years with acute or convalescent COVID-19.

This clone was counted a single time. CDR3 nucleotide sequence: TGTGCCAGCAGTGACGAACAGGGCTTTAACTATGGCTACACCTTC. This translates into CASSDEQGFNYGYTF. The chain combines TRBV25-1 with TRBJ1-2, with D perhaps TRBD1 (6 bases). V was cut by 3 bases and J by 1 base, with 12 bases left in between. The CDR3 is 15 residues long. Germline V gene lookup returns CDR1 MGHDK and CDR2 SYGVNS.

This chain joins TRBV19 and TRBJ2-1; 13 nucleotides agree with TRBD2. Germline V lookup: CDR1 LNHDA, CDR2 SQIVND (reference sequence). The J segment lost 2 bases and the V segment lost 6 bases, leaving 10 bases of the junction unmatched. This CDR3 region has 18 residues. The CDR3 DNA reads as TGTGCCAGTAGGCGGGGGACTAGCGGGAAATTCCCCTACAATGAGCAGTTCTTC. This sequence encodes CASRRGTSGKFPYNEQFF.

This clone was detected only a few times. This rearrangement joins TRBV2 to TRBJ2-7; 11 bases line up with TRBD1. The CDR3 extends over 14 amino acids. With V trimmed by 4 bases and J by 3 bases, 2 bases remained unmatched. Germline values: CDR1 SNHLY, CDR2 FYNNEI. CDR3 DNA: TGTGCCAGCAGTGGGGACAGGGGGGACTACGAGCAGTACTTC. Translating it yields CASSGDRGDYEQYF.

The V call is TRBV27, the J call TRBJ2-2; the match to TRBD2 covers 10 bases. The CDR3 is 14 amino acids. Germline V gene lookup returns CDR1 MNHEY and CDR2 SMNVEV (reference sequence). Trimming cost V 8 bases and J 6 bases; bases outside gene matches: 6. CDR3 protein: CASGLAGGPGELFF. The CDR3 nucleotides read TGTGCCAGCGGGTTAGCGGGAGGCCCCGGGGAGCTGTTTTTT.

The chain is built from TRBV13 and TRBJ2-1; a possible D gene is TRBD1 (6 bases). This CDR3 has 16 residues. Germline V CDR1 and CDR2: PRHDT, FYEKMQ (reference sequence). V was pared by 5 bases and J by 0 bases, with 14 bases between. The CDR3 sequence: CASSLTTGSSYNEQFF. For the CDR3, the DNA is TGTGCCAGCAGCCTGACTACAGGGAGCTCCTACAATGAGCAGTTCTTC.

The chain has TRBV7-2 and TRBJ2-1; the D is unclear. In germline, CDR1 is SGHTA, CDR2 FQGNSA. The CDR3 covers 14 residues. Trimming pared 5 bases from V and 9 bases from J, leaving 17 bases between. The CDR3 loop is CASSQQIARSEQFF. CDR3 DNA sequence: TGTGCCAGCAGCCAACAAATCGCTAGGAGTGAGCAGTTCTTC. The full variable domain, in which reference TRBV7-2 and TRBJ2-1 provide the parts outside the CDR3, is GAGVSQSPSNKVTEKGKDVELRCDPISGHTALYWYRQSLGQGLEFLIYFQGNSAPDKSGLPSDRFSAERTGGSVSTLTIQRTQQEDSAVYLCASSQQIARSEQFFGPGTRLTVL.

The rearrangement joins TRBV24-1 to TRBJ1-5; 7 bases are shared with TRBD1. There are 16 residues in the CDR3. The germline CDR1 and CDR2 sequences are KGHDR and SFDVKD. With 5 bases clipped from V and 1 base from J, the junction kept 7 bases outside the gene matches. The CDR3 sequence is CATSGPGTASNQPQHF. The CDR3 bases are TGTGCCACCAGTGGCCCCGGGACAGCGAGCAATCAGCCCCAGCATTTT.

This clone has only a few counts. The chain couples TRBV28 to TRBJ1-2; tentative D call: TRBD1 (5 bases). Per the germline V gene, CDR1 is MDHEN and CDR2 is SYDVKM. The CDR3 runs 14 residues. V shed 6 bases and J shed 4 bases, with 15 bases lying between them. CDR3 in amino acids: CASRPGTSSYGYTF. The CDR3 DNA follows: TGTGCCAGCAGACCTGGGACTTCCTCCTATGGCTACACCTTC.

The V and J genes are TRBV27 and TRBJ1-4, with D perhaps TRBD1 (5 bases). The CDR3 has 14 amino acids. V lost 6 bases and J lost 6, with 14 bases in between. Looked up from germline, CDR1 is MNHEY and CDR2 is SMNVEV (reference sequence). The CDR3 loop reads CASSAQGGYEKLFF. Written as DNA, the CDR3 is TGTGCCAGCAGCGCCCAGGGAGGGTATGAAAAACTGTTTTTT.

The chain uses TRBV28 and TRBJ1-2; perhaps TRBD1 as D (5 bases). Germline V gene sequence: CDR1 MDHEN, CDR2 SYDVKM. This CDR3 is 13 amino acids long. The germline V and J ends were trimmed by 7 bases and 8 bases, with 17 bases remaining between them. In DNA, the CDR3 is TGTGCCAGCATTCCGGACACCCGTCAGGGCTACACCTTC. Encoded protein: CASIPDTRQGYTF.

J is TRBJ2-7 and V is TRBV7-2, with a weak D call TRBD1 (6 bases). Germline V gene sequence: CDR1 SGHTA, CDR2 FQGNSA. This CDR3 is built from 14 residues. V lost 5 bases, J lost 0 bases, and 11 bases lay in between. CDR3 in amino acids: CASSLRTASYEQYF. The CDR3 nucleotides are TGTGCCAGCAGCCTGCGGACAGCCTCCTACGAGCAGTACTTC.

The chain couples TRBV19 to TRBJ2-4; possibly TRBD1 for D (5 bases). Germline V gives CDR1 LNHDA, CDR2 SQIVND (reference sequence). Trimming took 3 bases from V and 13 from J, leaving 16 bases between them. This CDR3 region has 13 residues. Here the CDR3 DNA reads TGTGCCAGTAGTATCGGAGCACTAACAGGCCAGTACTTC. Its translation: CASSIGALTGQYF.

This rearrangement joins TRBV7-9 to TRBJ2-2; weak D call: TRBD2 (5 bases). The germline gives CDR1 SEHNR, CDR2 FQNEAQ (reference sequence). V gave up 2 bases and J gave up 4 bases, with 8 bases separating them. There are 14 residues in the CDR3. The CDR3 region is CASSLMLATGELFF. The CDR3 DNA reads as TGTGCCAGCAGCTTAATGCTAGCCACCGGGGAGCTGTTTTTT.